Sequencing of this TCR beta chain was carried out in a study of cytomegalovirus exposure and HLA in healthy donors. For this clone: Its target is unknown.

J was trimmed by 1 base and V by 5 bases; bases with no gene match: 8. CDR3 length equals 17 residues. Germline loops: CDR1 SGHAT, CDR2 FQNNGV. The PCR ran on 60 Vbeta and 13 Jbeta primers. Only in-frame clones appear in the TCRdb table, and some are missing; sequencing was by immunoSEQ multiplex PCR. The sample includes about 76,000 clones, around 70% of them seen just once. The study's findings and limits: With further analysis later on, most CMV-associated TCR beta chains appeared HLA-restricted. Of the V segments, some could not be distinguished, including TRBV6-2 and TRBV6-3, and were excluded. It was taken for granted in presence/absence analyses that sequencing depth across donors was roughly uniform. Sequences of the TCR beta chain were said to predict the HLA-A and HLA-B alleles of most subjects accurately.

What was sequenced was PBMCs. The receptor comes from a middle-aged woman in good health and CMV-seropositive. V is TRBV11-2 and J is TRBJ2-2; the match to TRBD1 covers 9 bases. CDR3 nucleotides: TGTGCCAGCAGCCGAACGCTGGACAGGGGGAACACCGGGGAGCTGTTTTTT. Encoded protein: CASSRTLDRGNTGELFF. Based on the CDR3 plus reference TRBV11-2 and TRBJ2-2, the full variable domain is EAGVAQSPRYKIIEKRQSVAFWCNPISGHATLYWYQQILGQGPKLLIQFQNNGVVDDSQLPKDRFSAERLKGVDSTLKIQPAKLEDSAVYLCASSRTLDRGNTGELFFGEGSRLTVL.